A single sample gave rise to the 22 T cell receptor beta chains below, sequenced in a study of blood T cell repertoires in COVID-19. Using immunoSEQ multiplex PCR, the repertoire was profiled, and TCRdb retains in-frame clones only, with some absent. The sample holds more than 95,000 clones, approximately 84% seen once. Sequenced input: peripheral blood. Every receptor here comes from a human donor in a cohort sampled during active COVID-19.

The chain uses TRBV13 and TRBJ2-1; maybe TRBD2 (7 bases). V lost 8 bases and J 1 base, leaving 12 bases between the germline ends. Per germline, CDR1 PRHDT and CDR2 FYEKMQ (reference sequence). The CDR3 is 14 residues long. In DNA, the CDR3 is TGTGCCAGCGGGGCGGGGGCGTCCTACAATGAGCAGTTCTTC. Translation gives CASGAGASYNEQFF.

The rearrangement uses TRBV11-2 and TRBJ2-3; 8 bases fit TRBD1. From germline, CDR1 is SGHAT and CDR2 FQNNGV. V trimming: 5 bases; J trimming: 2 bases; junction bases outside the gene matches: 18. The CDR3 is 19 amino acids. In DNA, the CDR3 is TGTGCCAGCAGCCACCCACCTTTAGAGACAGGGGAACCCACAGATACGCAGTATTTT. Translation gives CASSHPPLETGEPTDTQYF.

In this sample, this clone turned up a few times. The rearrangement uses TRBV9 and TRBJ1-3; D is ambiguous. Trimming cost V 4 bases and J 2 bases, with 7 bases left between them. The V gene's germline CDR1 is SGDLS and CDR2 YYNGEE. The CDR3 covers 13 residues. The CDR3 spells CASSPNTGNTIYF. The CDR3 DNA is TGTGCCAGCAGCCCAAACACTGGAAACACCATATATTTT.

For this clone: This specimen includes other DNA sequences encoding the same CDR3. The chain links TRBV7-9 to TRBJ2-7; TRBD1 matches 8 bases. Germline trimming cut 3 bases from V and 3 bases from J; bases unmatched to any gene: 7. CDR3 length equals 15 residues. Looked up from germline, CDR1 is SEHNR and CDR2 is FQNEAQ (reference sequence). The CDR3 reads CASSLGTGGFYEQYF. As DNA, the CDR3 is TGTGCCAGCAGCTTGGGGACAGGAGGATTCTACGAGCAGTACTTC.

The chain employs TRBV5-4 and TRBJ1-4; D is unresolved. From germline, CDR1 is SGHNT and CDR2 YYREEE (reference sequence). The V end lost 1 base, the J end lost 3 bases, and 13 bases lay between the germline ends. The CDR3 loop spans 16 amino acids. CDR3 coding DNA: TGTGCCAGCAGCTTGAGGTCCGGAGGAGCTAATGAAAAACTGTTTTTT. It specifies CASSLRSGGANEKLFF.

The V call is TRBV6-4, the J call TRBJ2-1; maybe TRBD2 (6 bases). V was clipped by 4 bases and J by 8 bases, with 9 bases between them. From germline, CDR1 is MRHNA and CDR2 SNTAGT. The CDR3 runs to 12 residues. CDR3 sequence reads: CASSARDHEQFF. The CDR3, as DNA: TGTGCCAGCAGTGCGCGGGACCATGAGCAGTTCTTC.

J is TRBJ2-7 and V is TRBV5-6, with a possible D match to TRBD1 (6 bases). CDR1 is SGHDT, CDR2 YYEEEE, per germline. The CDR3 has 12 residues. Trimming cost V 0 bases and J 10 bases, with 11 bases left between them. The CDR3 coding sequence is TGTGCCAGCAGCTTGGGGGACACCCGACAGTACTTC. It is translated as CASSLGDTRQYF.

The chain carries TRBV19 and TRBJ2-7; possible D gene TRBD2, 6 bases. From germline, CDR1 is LNHDA and CDR2 SQIVND (reference sequence). The CDR3 sequence is 14 residues long. V lost 5 bases and J 2 bases, leaving 13 bases between the germline ends. CDR3 sequence reads: CASSSGTGTYEQYF. CDR3 bases: TGTGCCAGTAGTTCCGGGACTGGGACCTACGAGCAGTACTTC. The full variable domain, completed using reference TRBV19 and TRBJ2-7, is DGGITQSPKYLFRKEGQNVTLSCEQNLNHDAMYWYRQDPGQGLRLIYYSQIVNDFQKGDIAEGYSVSREKKESFPLTVTSAQKNPTAFYLCASSSGTGTYEQYFGPGTRLTVT.

The gene calls are TRBV28 and TRBJ1-2; 9 bases match TRBD1. CDR3 length equals 16 residues. CDR1 is MDHEN and CDR2 is SYDVKM in the germline V gene. The trim removed 7 bases at V and 4 bases at J, leaving 13 bases unmatched. The CDR3 loop reads CASTLIQGAYGYGYTF. In DNA form, the CDR3 reads TGTGCCAGCACCCTTATACAGGGGGCGTACGGCTATGGCTACACCTTC.

Turning to this clone: Other DNA sequences in the sample encode the same CDR3. V and J are TRBV9 and TRBJ2-1; maybe TRBD2 (6 bases). CDR3 size: 14 residues. Between the trimmed V and J ends, which lost 4 bases and 4 bases, there was a span of 12 bases. The germline V gene encodes CDR1 SGDLS and CDR2 YYNGEE. This chain's CDR3 is CASSPGTGYNEQFF. CDR3 coding DNA: TGTGCCAGCAGCCCTGGGACTGGATACAATGAGCAGTTCTTC.

The V and J genes are TRBV18 and TRBJ2-1; D may be TRBD2 (6 bases). Germline CDR1 and CDR2: KGHSH and LQKENI. The length of the CDR3 is 13 residues. Trimming took 0 bases from V and 12 from J, leaving 12 bases between them. For the CDR3, the DNA is TGTGCCAGCTCACCACCGTTGATTAGCGGGCAGTTCTTC. It translates to CASSPPLISGQFF. The full variable domain, rest sourced from reference TRBV18 and TRBJ2-1, is NAGVMQNPRHLVRRRGQEARLRCSPMKGHSHVYWYRQLPEEGLKFMVYLQKENIIDESGMPKERFSAEFPKEGPSILRIQQVVRGDSAAYFCASSPPLISGQFFGPGTRLTVL.

The chain links TRBV3-1 (or the pseudogene TRBV3-2) to TRBJ2-5; D uncertain. Germline V gives CDR1 LGHDT, CDR2 YNNKEL (reference sequence). Trimming pared 0 bases from V and 5 bases from J, leaving 13 bases between. CDR3 length: 15 amino acids. This CDR3 reads CASSQELLLRETQYF. In nucleotides, the CDR3 is TGTGCCAGCAGCCAAGAACTACTCCTGCGGGAGACCCAGTACTTC.

This clone is judged medium-sized. The chain uses TRBV25-1 and TRBJ2-5; 13 positions agree with TRBD2. The germline V gene has CDR1 MGHDK and CDR2 SYGVNS. The CDR3 is made up of 17 amino acids. J lost 4 bases, V lost 3 bases, and 8 bases had no gene match. For the CDR3, the DNA is TGTGCCAGCAGTGACCCCGGACTAGCGGGAGTCGGAGAGACCCAGTACTTC. The encoded protein is CASSDPGLAGVGETQYF.

The CDR3 spells CASSKGQSYEQYF. As DNA, the CDR3 is TGTGCCAGCAGCAAAGGACAGAGCTACGAGCAGTACTTC. The V and J genes are TRBV7-8 and TRBJ2-7; tentatively, D is TRBD1 (6 bases). The CDR3 extends over 13 amino acids. Trimming pared 5 bases from V and 3 bases from J, leaving 11 bases between. Germline CDR1 reads SGHVS; CDR2 reads FQNEAQ.

The J gene is TRBJ2-5, the V gene TRBV18; tentative D call: TRBD2 (6 bases). The CDR3 is 12 residues long. V was cut by 2 bases and J by 5 bases, with 6 bases left in between. Germline lookup yields CDR1 KGHSH and CDR2 LQKENI. The CDR3 sequence is CASSPAGETQYF. The CDR3 DNA is TGTGCCAGCTCACCAGCGGGGGAGACCCAGTACTTC.

The chain uses TRBV5-6 and TRBJ1-1, with 8 nucleotides matching TRBD1. The CDR3 contains 15 residues. The junction had 8 bases not matched to a gene; V was cut back by 3 bases and J by 4 bases. Germline assignment: CDR1 SGHDT and CDR2 YYEEEE. CDR3 region: CASSSQTGVATEAFF. CDR3 nucleotides: TGTGCCAGCAGCTCCCAGACAGGGGTAGCCACTGAAGCTTTCTTT.

The chain has TRBV2 and TRBJ1-5; perhaps TRBD1 as D (6 bases). The CDR3 extends over 16 amino acids. V was shortened by 3 bases and J by 3 bases, with 15 bases between the two germline ends. Germline lookup yields CDR1 SNHLY and CDR2 FYNNEI. This CDR3 reads CASSDIAGGLNQPQHF. The DNA for the CDR3 is TGTGCCAGCAGTGATATTGCGGGGGGGCTCAATCAGCCCCAGCATTTT.

This CDR3 is CSVEETQGQPQHF. CDR3 DNA sequence: TGCAGCGTTGAAGAAACGCAGGGACAGCCCCAGCATTTT. The chain carries TRBV29-1 and TRBJ1-5; D possibly corresponds to TRBD1 (5 bases). The germline V gene encodes CDR1 SQVTM and CDR2 ANQGSEA. V was trimmed by 0 bases and J by 7 bases, leaving 10 bases between them. There are 13 residues in the CDR3. The whole variable domain, remainder taken from reference TRBV29-1 and TRBJ1-5, is SAVISQKPSRDICQRGTSLTIQCQVDSQVTMMFWYRQQPGQSLTLIATANQGSEATYESGFVIDKFPISRPNLTFSTLTVSNMSPEDSSIYLCSVEETQGQPQHFGDGTRLSIL.

This clone showed up just a few times. The chain has TRBV10-1 and TRBJ2-3; 9 bases agree with TRBD2. V was clipped by 4 bases and J by 4 bases; unmatched bases: 3. The CDR3 spans 14 residues. Germline-derived CDR1 and CDR2 are WNHNN and SYGVQD (reference sequence). For the CDR3, the DNA is TGCGCCAGCAGTGCCCTAGCGGGGCCAGATACGCAGTATTTT. This codes for CASSALAGPDTQYF.

The V and J genes are TRBV19 and TRBJ2-7, with D possibly matching TRBD1 (6 bases). The V gene lost 6 bases and the J gene lost 5 bases, with 23 bases spanning the gap. This CDR3 contains 16 residues. CDR1 is LNHDA and CDR2 is SQIVND in the germline V gene (reference sequence). For the CDR3, the DNA is TGTGCCAGTAGGAGGGCAACCGAACAGGGAAGGCACGAGCAGTACTTC. Amino acids: CASRRATEQGRHEQYF.

The chain has TRBV2 and TRBJ1-5, with D unclear. V was clipped by 8 bases and J by 2 bases, with 7 bases between them. The CDR3 sequence is 12 residues long. Germline V gene lookup returns CDR1 SNHLY and CDR2 FYNNEI. CDR3 DNA: TGTGCCAGCGAGGCCGGCAATCAGCCCCAGCATTTT. Residues: CASEAGNQPQHF.

This chain connects TRBV5-1 to TRBJ2-1; perhaps TRBD1 as D (5 bases). Germline V gene sequence: CDR1 SGHRS, CDR2 YFSETQ. V dropped 4 bases and J dropped 1 base, with 12 bases sitting between them. This CDR3 comprises 15 residues. The CDR3 DNA sequence: TGCGCCAGCAGCATGACCGACAGTTCCTACAATGAGCAGTTCTTC. It specifies CASSMTDSSYNEQFF.